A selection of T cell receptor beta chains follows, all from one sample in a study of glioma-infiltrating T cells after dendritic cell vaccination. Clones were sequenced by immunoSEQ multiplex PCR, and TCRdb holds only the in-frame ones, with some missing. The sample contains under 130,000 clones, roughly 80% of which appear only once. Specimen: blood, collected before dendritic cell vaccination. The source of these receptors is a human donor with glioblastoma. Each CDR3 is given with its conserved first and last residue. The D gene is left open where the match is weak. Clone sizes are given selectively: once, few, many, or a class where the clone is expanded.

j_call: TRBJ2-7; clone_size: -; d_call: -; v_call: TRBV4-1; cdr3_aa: CASSQEGGGEQYF; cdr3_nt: TGCGCCAGCAGCCAAGAAGGAGGAGGCGAGCAGTACTTC
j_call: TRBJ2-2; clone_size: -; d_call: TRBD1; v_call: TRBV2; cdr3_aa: CASREQGASFTGELFF; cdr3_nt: TGTGCCAGCAGGGAACAGGGGGCTTCGTTCACCGGGGAGCTGTTTTTT
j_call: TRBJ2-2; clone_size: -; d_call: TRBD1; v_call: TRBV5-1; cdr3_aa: CASSLRTGENTGELFF; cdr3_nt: TGCGCCAGCAGCTTAAGGACAGGGGAGAACACCGGGGAGCTGTTTTTT
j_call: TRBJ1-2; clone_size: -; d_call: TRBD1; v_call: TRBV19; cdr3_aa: CASSIDGFPGGAGYTF; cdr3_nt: TGTGCCAGTAGTATAGATGGGTTTCCAGGGGGCGCGGGCTACACCTTC
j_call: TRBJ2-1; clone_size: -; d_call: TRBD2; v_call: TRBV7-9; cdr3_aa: CASSFSGGDNEQFF; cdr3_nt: TGTGCCAGCAGCTTTAGCGGGGGGGACAATGAGCAGTTCTTC
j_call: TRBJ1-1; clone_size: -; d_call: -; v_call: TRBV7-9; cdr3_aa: CASSLAGAEAFF; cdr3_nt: TGTGCCAGCAGCTTAGCCGGGGCTGAAGCTTTCTTT
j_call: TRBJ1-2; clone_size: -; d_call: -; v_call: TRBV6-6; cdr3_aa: CASAQLGPASGYTF; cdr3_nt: TGTGCCAGCGCTCAGTTGGGGCCCGCTTCTGGCTACACCTTC
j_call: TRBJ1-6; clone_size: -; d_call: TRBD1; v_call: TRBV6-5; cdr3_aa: CASSYGTGVSPLHF; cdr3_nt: TGTGCCAGCAGTTACGGGACAGGGGTCTCACCCCTCCACTTT
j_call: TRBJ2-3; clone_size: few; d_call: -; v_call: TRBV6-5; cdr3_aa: CASSSVRRGSIHTQYF; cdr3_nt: TGTGCCAGCAGTTCAGTGAGGCGGGGCTCTATCCATACGCAGTATTTT
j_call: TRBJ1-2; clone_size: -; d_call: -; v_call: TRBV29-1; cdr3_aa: CSAADRDYGYTF; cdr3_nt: TGCAGCGCCGCGGACAGAGACTATGGCTACACCTTC
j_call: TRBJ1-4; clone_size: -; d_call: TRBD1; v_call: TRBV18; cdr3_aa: CASSPPQGAGEKLFF; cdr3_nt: TGTGCCAGCTCACCTCCACAGGGGGCTGGGGAAAAACTGTTTTTT
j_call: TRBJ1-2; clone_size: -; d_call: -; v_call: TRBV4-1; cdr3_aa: CASSQALSGQSNYGYTF; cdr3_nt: TGCGCCAGCAGCCAGGCGTTATCGGGACAATCTAACTATGGCTACACCTTC
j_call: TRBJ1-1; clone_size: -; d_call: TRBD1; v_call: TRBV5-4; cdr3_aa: CASSPRPGTDRAFF; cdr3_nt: TGTGCCAGCAGCCCACGTCCCGGGACAGACAGGGCTTTCTTT
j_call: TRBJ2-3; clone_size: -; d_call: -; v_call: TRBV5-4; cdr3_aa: CASSLVASNTDTQYF; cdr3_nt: TGTGCCAGCAGCTTGGTGGCTTCAAACACAGATACGCAGTATTTT
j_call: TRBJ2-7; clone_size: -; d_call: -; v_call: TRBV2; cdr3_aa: CASNRENSVYEQYF; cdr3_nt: TGTGCCAGCAACAGGGAGAATAGCGTCTACGAGCAGTACTTC
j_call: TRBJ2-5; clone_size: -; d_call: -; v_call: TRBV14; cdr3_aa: CASSQRGGKQETQYF; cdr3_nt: TGTGCCAGCAGCCAAAGGGGGGGGAAACAAGAGACCCAGTACTTC
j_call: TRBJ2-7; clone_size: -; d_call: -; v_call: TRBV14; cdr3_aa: CASSHSYEQYF; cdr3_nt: TGTGCCAGCAGCCACAGCTACGAGCAGTACTTC
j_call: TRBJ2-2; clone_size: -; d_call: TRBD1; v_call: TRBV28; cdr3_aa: CASSFQGAGELFF; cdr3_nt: TGTGCCAGCAGTTTTCAGGGGGCCGGGGAGCTGTTTTTT
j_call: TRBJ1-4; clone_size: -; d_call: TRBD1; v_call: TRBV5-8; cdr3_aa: CASSLGLRDRALKAEKLFF; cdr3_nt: TGTGCCAGCAGCTTGGGTCTCCGGGACAGGGCCCTTAAGGCTGAAAAACTGTTTTTT
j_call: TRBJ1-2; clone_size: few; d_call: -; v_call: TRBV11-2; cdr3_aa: CASSPQGNNYGYTF; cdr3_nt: TGTGCCAGCAGCCCCCAGGGAAACAACTATGGCTACACCTTC
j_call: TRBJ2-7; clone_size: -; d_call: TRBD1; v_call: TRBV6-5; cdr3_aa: CASSYGTGGTYEQYF; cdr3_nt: TGTGCCAGCAGTTACGGGACAGGGGGCACTTACGAGCAGTACTTC
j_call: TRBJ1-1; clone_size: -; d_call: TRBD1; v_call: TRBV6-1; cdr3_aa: CASSKGQGRAEAFF; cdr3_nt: TGTGCCAGCAGTAAGGGACAGGGGAGGGCTGAAGCTTTCTTT
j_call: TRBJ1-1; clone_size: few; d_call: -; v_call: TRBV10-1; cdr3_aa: CASSHGDEAFF; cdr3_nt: TGCGCCAGCAGTCACGGGGATGAAGCTTTCTTT
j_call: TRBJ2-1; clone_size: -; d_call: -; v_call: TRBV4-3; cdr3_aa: CASSQRGRDNEQFF; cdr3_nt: TGCGCCAGCAGCCAAAGAGGCAGGGACAATGAGCAGTTCTTC
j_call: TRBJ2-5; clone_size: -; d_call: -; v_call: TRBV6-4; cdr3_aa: CASSDSQGPLYF; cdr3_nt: TGTGCCAGCAGTGACTCGCAGGGCCCGCTGTACTTC
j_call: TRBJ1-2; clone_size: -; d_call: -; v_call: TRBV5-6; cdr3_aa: CASSLGWGAGYGYTF; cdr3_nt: TGTGCCAGCAGCTTGGGGTGGGGCGCTGGGTATGGCTACACCTTC
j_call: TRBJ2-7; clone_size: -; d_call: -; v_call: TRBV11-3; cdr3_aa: CASSPSSYEQYF; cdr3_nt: TGTGCCAGCAGCCCTAGCTCCTACGAGCAGTACTTC